This TCR beta chain was recovered during a study of T-cell memory formation after mild COVID-19. Points from the study as a whole: The study found contracting CD4+ clones mainly in CM and EM and contracting CD8+ clones in EMRA.

TCRdb re-derived calls from the 5' RACE reads in MiXCR, one entry per CDR3 protein. The sample holds about 110,000 distinct CDR3 sequences, 15% to 20% seen once. This clonotype has just a few counts. Its specificity is unknown. The CDR3 has 15 amino acids. Trimming left V 0 bases short and J 0 bases short, with 10 bases between. Per the germline V gene, CDR1 is SGHRS and CDR2 is YFSETQ. The TCR was taken from a man aged 18-30 years who had mild COVID-19 (a few samples of this study predate the infection). Cell type and time point are not known. V and J are TRBV5-1 and TRBJ2-7; D is perhaps TRBD2 (6 bases). The sequenced sample consisted of PBMCs or a T cell subset sorted from them (not recorded which). The CDR3, as DNA: TGCGCCAGCAGCTTGGGGGGGGTACCCTCCTACGAGCAGTACTTC. It codes for CASSLGGVPSYEQYF.